The next 11 T cell receptor beta chains were all read from a single sample in a study of cytomegalovirus exposure and HLA in healthy donors. Researchers ran the PCR with 60 Vbeta and 13 Jbeta primers. Libraries were prepared by immunoSEQ multiplex PCR; TCRdb keeps only in-frame clonotypes and omits some of them. This sample carries some 170,000 clones, 82% of them seen once, and the ten largest clones take more than 0.75%. The sequenced material came from PBMCs. These receptor sequences come from a girl aged 2 to 10 in good health and CMV-seropositive.

This chain links TRBV2 with TRBJ2-5; 7 bases fit TRBD2. This CDR3 contains 12 residues. V lost 10 bases to trimming and J lost 0 bases; unmatched junction nucleotides: 2. Germline CDR1 is SNHLY and CDR2 is FYNNEI. The DNA for the CDR3 is TGTGCCACTGGGGGGGACCAAGAGACCCAGTACTTC. Residues: CATGGDQETQYF.

This clone came up once. The rearrangement links TRBV28 to TRBJ2-7; D remains ambiguous. This CDR3 region has 12 residues. Germline CDR1 and CDR2: MDHEN and SYDVKM. Trimming left V 4 bases short and J 2 bases short, with 6 bases between. CDR3: CASSYFTYEQYF. The CDR3 DNA follows: TGTGCCAGCAGTTACTTCACCTACGAGCAGTACTTC.

The chain couples TRBV4-1 to TRBJ1-3; 7 bases match TRBD1. The germline gives CDR1 MGHRA, CDR2 YSYEKL. This CDR3 region has 14 residues. The junction had 2 bases not matched to a gene; V was cut back by 3 bases and J by 3 bases. The CDR3 coding sequence is TGCGCCAGCAGCCACACAGGGGATGGAAACACCATATATTTT. It specifies CASSHTGDGNTIYF.

This chain uses TRBV7-9 with TRBJ2-2, with D perhaps TRBD2 (6 bases). CDR1 is SEHNR, CDR2 FQNEAQ, per germline (reference sequence). The CDR3 is 16 amino acids. V was trimmed by 4 bases and J by 1 base, leaving 13 bases between them. Here the CDR3 DNA reads TGTGCCAGCAGCTCCTCTGGGACTGGGAACACCGGGGAGCTGTTTTTT. This sequence encodes CASSSSGTGNTGELFF.

The chain links TRBV7-2 to TRBJ1-5; TRBD1 aligns across 8 bases. Germline lookup yields CDR1 SGHTA and CDR2 FQGNSA. Trimming took 3 bases from V and 7 from J; bases not matched to a gene: 2. The CDR3 extends over 13 amino acids. The CDR3 nucleotides read TGTGCCAGCAGCTTGGACAGGGCCCAGCCCCAGCATTTT. It encodes CASSLDRAQPQHF.

Of note for this clone: Germline is not matched at one junction end, which may reflect a read error. The V gene is TRBV30, the J gene TRBJ2-1, with 9 nucleotides matching TRBD1. From germline, CDR1 is GTSNPN and CDR2 SVGIG (reference sequence). The CDR3 length is 12 residues. This chain's CDR3 is CALIRDRETTLF. In DNA form, the CDR3 reads TGTGCCCTGATCCGGGACAGGGAAACTACGCTCTTC.

The V and J genes are TRBV25-1 and TRBJ1-1; D is ambiguous. Germline V CDR1 and CDR2: MGHDK, SYGVNS. Trimming removed 7 bases at V and 6 bases at J, with 15 bases between. The CDR3 is made up of 13 amino acids. The CDR3 here is CASTTPPYSEAFF. CDR3 nucleotides: TGTGCCAGCACCACACCACCATATTCTGAAGCTTTCTTT.

The J gene is TRBJ2-7, the V gene TRBV13; unclear D gene. Germline-derived CDR1 and CDR2 are PRHDT and FYEKMQ (reference sequence). The CDR3 sequence is 13 residues long. Trimming removed 1 base from V and 8 bases from J, with 12 bases in between. CDR3 region: CASSLAVPLKQYF. The CDR3 DNA is TGTGCCAGCAGCTTAGCGGTGCCGCTCAAGCAGTACTTC.

The chain combines TRBV6-5 with TRBJ1-3, with 9 bases identical to TRBD1. The CDR3 runs 16 residues. V shed 2 bases and J 6 bases; nucleotides not matched to a gene: 8. Germline-derived CDR1 and CDR2 are MNHEY and SVGAGI. Here the CDR3 DNA reads TGTGCCAGCAGTTACGGGACAGGGAGTTTGGAAAACACCATATATTTT. This gives the protein CASSYGTGSLENTIYF.

This clone was detected only a few times. The chain has TRBV30 and TRBJ2-1; the D gene is possibly TRBD1 (6 bases). This CDR3 has 13 amino acids. V lost 2 bases and J lost 9, with 14 bases in between. The germline CDR1 and CDR2 sequences are GTSNPN and SVGIG (reference sequence). Here the CDR3 reads CAWSRQAAIEQFF. The CDR3 nucleotides read TGTGCCTGGAGTCGACAGGCGGCAATTGAGCAGTTCTTC.

The rearrangement joins TRBV7-8 to TRBJ1-5; 7 nucleotides align to TRBD1. J was trimmed by 4 bases and V by 1 base; bases with no gene match: 7. The length of the CDR3 is 16 residues. Germline V gives CDR1 SGHVS, CDR2 FQNEAQ. CDR3 in amino acids: CASSLGAGTVNQPQHF. CDR3 bases: TGTGCCAGCAGCTTAGGCGCCGGGACAGTGAATCAGCCCCAGCATTTT.